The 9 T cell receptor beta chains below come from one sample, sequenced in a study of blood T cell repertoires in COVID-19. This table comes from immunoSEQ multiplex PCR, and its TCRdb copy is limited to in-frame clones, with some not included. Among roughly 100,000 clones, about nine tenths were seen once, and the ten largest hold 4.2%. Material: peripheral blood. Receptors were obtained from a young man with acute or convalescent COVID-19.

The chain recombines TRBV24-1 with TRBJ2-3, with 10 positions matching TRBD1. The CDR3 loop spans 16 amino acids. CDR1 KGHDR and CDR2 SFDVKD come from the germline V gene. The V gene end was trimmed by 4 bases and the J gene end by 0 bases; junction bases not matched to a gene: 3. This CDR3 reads CATSEGTGASTDTQYF. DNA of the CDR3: TGTGCCACCAGTGAGGGGACAGGGGCTAGCACAGATACGCAGTATTTT.

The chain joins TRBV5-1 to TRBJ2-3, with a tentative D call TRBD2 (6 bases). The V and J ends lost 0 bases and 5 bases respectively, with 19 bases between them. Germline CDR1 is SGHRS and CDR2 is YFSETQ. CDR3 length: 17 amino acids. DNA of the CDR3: TGCGCCAGCAGCTTGGTATCTCGGCGGGGAGGTGGAGATACGCAGTATTTT. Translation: CASSLVSRRGGGDTQYF.

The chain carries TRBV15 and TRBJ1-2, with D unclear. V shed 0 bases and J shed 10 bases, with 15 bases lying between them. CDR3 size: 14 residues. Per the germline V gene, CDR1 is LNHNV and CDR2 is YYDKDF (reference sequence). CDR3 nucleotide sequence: TGTGCCACCAGCAGAGAGGGAGCCACAAGAATCTACACCTTC. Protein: CATSREGATRIYTF.

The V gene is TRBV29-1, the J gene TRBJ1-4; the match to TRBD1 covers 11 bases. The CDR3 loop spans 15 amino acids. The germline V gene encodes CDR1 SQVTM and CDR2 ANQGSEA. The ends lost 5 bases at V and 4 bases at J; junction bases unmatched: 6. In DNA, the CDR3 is TGCAGCGTTACCGGGACAGGGGGTTATAATGAAAAACTGTTTTTT. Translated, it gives CSVTGTGGYNEKLFF.

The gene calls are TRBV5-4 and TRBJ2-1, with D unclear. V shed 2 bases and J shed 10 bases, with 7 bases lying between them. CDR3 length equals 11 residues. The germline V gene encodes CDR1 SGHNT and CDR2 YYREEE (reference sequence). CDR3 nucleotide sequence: TGTGCCAGCAGCTTTGAGAAAGAGCAGTTCTTC. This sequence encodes CASSFEKEQFF.

The CDR3 bases are TGTGCCAGCAGCTTGGAGGGGGCTCGTACTGAAGCTTTCTTT. Its translation: CASSLEGARTEAFF. This rearrangement joins TRBV5-5 to TRBJ1-1; the match to TRBD1 covers 7 bases. This CDR3 spans 14 amino acids. Germline lookup yields CDR1 SGHKS and CDR2 YYEKEE (reference sequence). V was clipped by 0 bases and J by 5 bases; unmatched bases: 4.

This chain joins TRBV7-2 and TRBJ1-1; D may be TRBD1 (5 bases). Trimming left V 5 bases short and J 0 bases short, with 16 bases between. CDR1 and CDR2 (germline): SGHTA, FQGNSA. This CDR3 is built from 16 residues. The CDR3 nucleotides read TGTGCCAGCAGCGCCCGAACCCAGGGAATGAACACTGAAGCTTTCTTT. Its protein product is CASSARTQGMNTEAFF.

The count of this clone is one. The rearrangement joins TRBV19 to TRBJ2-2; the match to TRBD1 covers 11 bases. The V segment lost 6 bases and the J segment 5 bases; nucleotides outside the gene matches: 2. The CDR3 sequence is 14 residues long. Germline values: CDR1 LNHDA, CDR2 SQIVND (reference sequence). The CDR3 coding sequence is TGTGCCAGTAGAGGACAGGGGGCAACCGGGGAGCTGTTTTTT. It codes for CASRGQGATGELFF.

In DNA form, the CDR3 reads TGTGCCAGCAGCTTTCCTGGACAGGCCTCCTACGAGCAGTACTTC. It is translated as CASSFPGQASYEQYF. The rearrangement joins TRBV7-9 to TRBJ2-7, with 7 bases matching TRBD1. The CDR3 runs 15 residues. The V gene end was trimmed by 3 bases and the J gene end by 0 bases; junction bases not matched to a gene: 5. Germline CDR1 reads SEHNR; CDR2 reads FQNEAQ (reference sequence).